This T cell receptor (beta chain) was found in a study of regulatory T cells in long-lasting Graves disease. This clonotype was counted a few times. A read error may explain this, as a much larger clone is one base away. This CDR3 has 13 amino acids. The germline V gene encodes CDR1 SGHAT and CDR2 FQDESV (reference sequence). Through Arm-PCR of CDR3 regions and iRepertoire HTBI primers, TCR beta libraries were built. TCRdb used MiXCR to reprocess the multiplex PCR reads, holding one entry per CDR3 protein. The sample carries around 400,000 distinct CDR3 sequences, roughly 10% recorded once. Time point here: newly diagnosed GD, antithyroid drugs for less than 3 months. Following extraction of RNA from PBMCs, that RNA was used to make the TCR library. This same sample was also taken into another study, of T cells in Graves' hyperthyroidism and ophthalmopathy.

This clonotype was sampled from a woman aged 18-29 years with Graves disease. The sample was peripheral blood mononuclear cells (PBMCs), taken at new diagnosis, from a patient treated with antithyroid drugs. The chain recombines TRBV11-1 with TRBJ2-7; no clear D. In DNA form, the CDR3 reads TGTGCCAGCGGCTTAACCGTATTCTACGAGCAGTACGTC. Translation: CASGLTVFYEQYV.